The clone carrying this T cell receptor (beta chain) turned up a few times. Its antigen is not identified. Germline lookup yields CDR1 DFQATT and CDR2 SNEGSKA (reference sequence). CDR3 length equals 13 residues. J was trimmed by 8 bases and V by 0 bases; bases with no gene match: 5. This entry belongs to a study of vaccination and CD4 T cells after COVID-19. The overall study: Cells were stimulated with overlapping spike peptides from SARS-CoV-2, HCoV-NL63, HCoV-OC43 and HCoV-229E. Overall study results and limits: A median of roughly 87% of reactive clones, in convalescent patients, became evident only post-vaccination.

Oncomine TCR Beta short-read sequencing was applied to DNA from cultured CD4+ T cells. CD4+ T cells were cultured, and genomic DNA was extracted from them. TCRdb ran MiXCR on the PCR reads and lists one entry per CDR3 protein. This table holds 13,000 to 15,000 distinct CDR3 sequences, around half found once. Treatment described: roughly ten-day PBMC culture with coronavirus spike peptide pools or control peptides (ViraFEST assay). Expanded clonotypes were found by TCR sequencing after peptide-pool stimulation (ViraFEST). The sequence was collected from a human donor with COVID-19. The specimen was cultured CD4+ T cells from blood, collected after SARS-CoV-2 vaccination. This chain links TRBV20-1 with TRBJ1-2; 8 bases align to TRBD1. In DNA, the CDR3 is TGCAGTGCTAGAGATCGGACAGGGCGAGGCTACACCTTC. Translated, it gives CSARDRTGRGYTF.